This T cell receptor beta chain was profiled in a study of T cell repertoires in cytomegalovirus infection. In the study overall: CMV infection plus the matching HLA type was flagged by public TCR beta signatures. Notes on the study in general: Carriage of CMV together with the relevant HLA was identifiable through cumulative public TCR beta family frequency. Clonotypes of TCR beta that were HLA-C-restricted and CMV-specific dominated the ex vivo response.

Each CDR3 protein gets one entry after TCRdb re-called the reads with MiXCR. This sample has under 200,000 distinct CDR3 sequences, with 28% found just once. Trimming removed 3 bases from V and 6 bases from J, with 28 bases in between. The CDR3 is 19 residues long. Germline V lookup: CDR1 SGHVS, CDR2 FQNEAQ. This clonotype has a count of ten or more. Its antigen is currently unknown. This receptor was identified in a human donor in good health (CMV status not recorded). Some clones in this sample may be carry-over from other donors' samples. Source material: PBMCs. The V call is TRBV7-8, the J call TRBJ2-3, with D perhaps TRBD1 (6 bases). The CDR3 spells CASSFPGADSSLWSDTQYF. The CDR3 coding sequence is TGTGCCAGCAGCTTCCCAGGGGCAGACAGTAGTCTGTGGTCCGATACGCAGTATTTT. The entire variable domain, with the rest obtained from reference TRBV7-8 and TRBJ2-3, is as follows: GAGVSQSPRYKVAKRGQDVALRCDPISGHVSLFWYQQALGQGPEFLTYFQNEAQLDKSGLPSDRFFAERPEGSVSTLKIQRTQQEDSAVYLCASSFPGADSSLWSDTQYFGPGTRLTVL.